A selection of T cell receptor beta chains follows, all from one sample in a study of early T cells in non-severe SARS-CoV-2 infection. TCRdb redid the calling of the 5' RACE reads with MiXCR, one entry per CDR3 protein. The data show 50,000 to 60,000 distinct CDR3 sequences, about 6.1% seen once. The starting material was whole blood, obtained at baseline. All receptors come from an adult who was a healthcare worker with PCR-confirmed SARS-CoV-2 infection or an uninfected control (not recorded which). CDR3s include the opening cysteine and the closing phenylalanine or tryptophan. D genes are given only for firm matches. Clone size is given for some rows only: seen once, a few or many times, or a class if the clone is expanded.

V: TRBV28
D: NA
J: TRBJ2-2
size: many
DNA: TGTGCCAGCCGGGGGCCCGGGGAGCTGTTTTTT
CDR3: CASRGPGELFF

V: TRBV10-2
D: NA
J: TRBJ2-7
size: many
DNA: TGCGCCAGCAGTGATGGGGCGCAGTACTTC
CDR3: CASSDGAQYF

V: TRBV20-1
D: TRBD1
J: TRBJ2-1
size: NA
DNA: TGCAGTGCCCCCGACAGGGTCAATGAGCAGTTCTTC
CDR3: CSAPDRVNEQFF

V: TRBV29-1
D: NA
J: TRBJ2-3
size: NA
DNA: TGCAGCGCCGTAGGGGACGCCGATGGCACAGATACGCAGTATTTT
CDR3: CSAVGDADGTDTQYF

V: TRBV28
D: NA
J: TRBJ2-7
size: many
DNA: TGTGCCAGCAGTTCCAGGGGACGGGAGCAGTACTTC
CDR3: CASSSRGREQYF

V: TRBV2
D: TRBD2
J: TRBJ2-7
size: NA
DNA: TGTGCCAGCACCCCGGGACCAGCGGGGGACTCCTACGAGCAGTACTTC
CDR3: CASTPGPAGDSYEQYF

V: TRBV29-1
D: NA
J: TRBJ2-3
size: few
DNA: TGCAGCGTTGCGATGGATACGCAGTATTTT
CDR3: CSVAMDTQYF

V: TRBV29-1
D: NA
J: TRBJ2-1
size: many
DNA: TGCAGCGTTGGGAGGGACCCATGCTCAGATGAGCAGTTCTTC
CDR3: CSVGRDPCSDEQFF

V: TRBV7-9
D: NA
J: TRBJ2-1
size: many
DNA: TGTGCCAGCAGCTCGGACCACACTCCCTACAATGAGCAGTTCTTC
CDR3: CASSSDHTPYNEQFF

V: TRBV7-2
D: NA
J: TRBJ2-1
size: NA
DNA: TGTGCCAGCAGCTTAGAATCCAGATACAATGAGCAGTTCTTC
CDR3: CASSLESRYNEQFF

V: TRBV20-1
D: NA
J: TRBJ2-2
size: many
DNA: TGCAGTGCTAAGACCGGACAGACCGGCGGGGAGCTGTTTTTT
CDR3: CSAKTGQTGGELFF

V: TRBV18
D: TRBD1
J: TRBJ2-4
size: NA
DNA: TGTGCCAGCTCACCCATGGGGACAGGCTTAAACATTCAGTACTTC
CDR3: CASSPMGTGLNIQYF

V: TRBV2
D: NA
J: TRBJ2-7
size: few
DNA: TGTGCCAGCAGTGACGCCCCGTGGGGACGTCAGGCCTACGAGCAGTACTTC
CDR3: CASSDAPWGRQAYEQYF

V: TRBV7-9
D: NA
J: TRBJ1-3
size: NA
DNA: TGTGCCAGCAAGCTTGGAGTGGGGGGCTCTGGAAACACCATATATTTT
CDR3: CASKLGVGGSGNTIYF

V: TRBV20-1
D: NA
J: TRBJ2-5
size: NA
DNA: TGCAGTGCTAGTTCTCTCGGGGAGTACCAAGAGACCCAGTACTTC
CDR3: CSASSLGEYQETQYF

V: TRBV6-2/TRBV6-3
D: TRBD1
J: TRBJ1-1
size: NA
DNA: TGTGCCAGCAGACTCGACAGGGGGCTCACTGAAGCTTTCTTT
CDR3: CASRLDRGLTEAFF

V: TRBV7-6
D: NA
J: TRBJ1-2
size: many
DNA: TGTGCCAGCAGCTTAGGGGGGGTTCCCTATGGCTACACCTTC
CDR3: CASSLGGVPYGYTF

V: TRBV6-1
D: NA
J: TRBJ1-1
size: NA
DNA: TGTGCCAGCAAGGGAGGGGGGATGAACACTGAAGCTTTCTTT
CDR3: CASKGGGMNTEAFF

V: TRBV20-1
D: NA
J: TRBJ1-4
size: many
DNA: TGCAGTGCTAGAGATGGAGTTTTGCGTTTGATTAATGAAAAACTGTTTTTT
CDR3: CSARDGVLRLINEKLFF

V: TRBV7-6
D: NA
J: TRBJ2-1
size: NA
DNA: TGTGCCAGCAGCCAGAGAGCCGGCAATGAGCAGTTCTTC
CDR3: CASSQRAGNEQFF

V: TRBV5-1
D: TRBD2
J: TRBJ2-7
size: many
DNA: TGCGCCAGCACCCCGGGACTAGCGGGGCACCTCGAGCAGTACTTC
CDR3: CASTPGLAGHLEQYF

V: TRBV20-1
D: NA
J: TRBJ1-1
size: many
DNA: TGCAGTGCCCAGCGTCGGGACTCCATGAACACTGAAGCTTTCTTT
CDR3: CSAQRRDSMNTEAFF